A single sample is the source of the 20 T cell receptor beta chains below, sequenced in a study of blood T cell repertoires in COVID-19. Measured with immunoSEQ multiplex PCR; TCRdb has only the in-frame clones, and not every one. Of approximately 210,000 clones in the sample, around 87% were seen once. The source material was PBMCs or T cells enriched from blood (not recorded which). These receptors were obtained from a man younger than 40 in a cohort exposed to, infected with or recovered from COVID-19 (not recorded which).

This chain links TRBV28 with TRBJ2-7; D remains unclear. CDR1 and CDR2 from the germline V gene are MDHEN and SYDVKM. The CDR3 has 13 amino acids. Trimming took 2 bases from V and 2 from J, leaving 7 bases between them. CDR3 in DNA: TGTGCCAGCAGTTTAACCAGGCCCTACGAGCAGTACTTC. Encoded protein: CASSLTRPYEQYF.

V usage is TRBV5-1 and J usage is TRBJ2-3; 7 positions match TRBD2. Germline V gives CDR1 SGHRS, CDR2 YFSETQ. Trimming cost V 0 bases and J 5 bases; bases outside gene matches: 6. The CDR3 loop spans 15 amino acids. DNA for the CDR3: TGCGCCAGCAGCTTGGTGGCAGGGAGGGGAGATACGCAGTATTTT. This codes for CASSLVAGRGDTQYF.

The chain joins TRBV19 to TRBJ1-5; 7 bases agree with TRBD1. The CDR3 runs to 16 residues. The J segment lost 3 bases and the V segment lost 7 bases, leaving 12 bases of the junction unmatched. Germline CDR1 reads LNHDA; CDR2 reads SQIVND (reference sequence). CDR3: CASTMGAGGFNQPQHF. In DNA, the CDR3 is TGTGCCAGTACAATGGGGGCAGGGGGTTTCAATCAGCCCCAGCATTTT.

The chain couples TRBV9 to TRBJ1-1; 7 nucleotides agree with TRBD1. Unmatched junction bases numbered 10, after V lost 1 base and J lost 4 bases. Germline lookup yields CDR1 SGDLS and CDR2 YYNGEE. The CDR3 has 16 amino acids. The CDR3: CASSVNAGGSVTEAFF. Here the CDR3 DNA reads TGTGCCAGCAGCGTAAACGCAGGGGGATCAGTCACTGAAGCTTTCTTT.

The chain employs TRBV6-2 or TRBV6-3 and TRBJ1-4; a weak D match, TRBD1 (6 bases). This CDR3 contains 14 residues. The germline V and J ends were trimmed by 4 bases and 2 bases, with 8 bases remaining between them. Per the germline V gene, CDR1 is MNHEY and CDR2 is SVGEGT. The CDR3 bases are TGTGCCAGCAGTTCACAGGGTACTAATGAAAAACTGTTTTTT. It codes for CASSSQGTNEKLFF.

V is TRBV28 and J is TRBJ2-7, with 7 nucleotides matching TRBD1. Germline CDR1 MDHEN, CDR2 SYDVKM. After removal of 10 bases from V and 2 bases from J, the junction contained 8 bases not matched to a gene. The CDR3 has 13 residues. Here the CDR3 reads CAIAGGITYEQYF. CDR3 nucleotides: TGTGCCATCGCAGGGGGTATTACCTACGAGCAGTACTTC.

The chain uses TRBV5-5 and TRBJ2-1; possible D gene TRBD2, 5 bases. CDR3 length equals 15 residues. Trimming cost V 2 bases and J 9 bases, with 18 bases left between them. Germline CDR1 SGHKS, CDR2 YYEKEE (reference sequence). CDR3 residues: CASSFLPGELGEQFF. Here the CDR3 DNA reads TGTGCCAGCAGCTTCCTCCCTGGGGAGTTGGGTGAGCAGTTCTTC.

This clone has just one count. The V call is TRBV27, the J call TRBJ1-1; 7 nucleotides line up with TRBD1. V dropped 5 bases and J dropped 1; count of bases not matched to a gene: 4. Germline-derived CDR1 and CDR2 are MNHEY and SMNVEV (reference sequence). The CDR3 sequence is 14 residues long. In DNA, the CDR3 is TGTGCCAGCAGTCTCGGGACAGCGAACACTGAAGCTTTCTTT. Its protein product is CASSLGTANTEAFF.

The chain is built from TRBV6-6 and TRBJ2-7; D is perhaps TRBD2 (6 bases). From germline, CDR1 is MNHNY and CDR2 SVGAGI (reference sequence). The CDR3 covers 11 residues. V was cut by 11 bases and J by 3 bases, with 11 bases left in between. DNA for the CDR3: TGTGCCGTACAGGACTACTACGAGCAGTACTTC. Amino acid sequence: CAVQDYYEQYF.

The V and J genes are TRBV19 and TRBJ1-2; D not resolved. CDR1 is LNHDA, CDR2 SQIVND, per germline (reference sequence). This CDR3 has 13 amino acids. Trimming took off 3 bases at V and 6 bases at J, with 11 bases between the two ends. For the CDR3, the DNA is TGTGCCAGTAGTATGACGGGGAGCGATGGCTACACCTTC. Translated, it gives CASSMTGSDGYTF.

The chain recombines TRBV25-1 with TRBJ1-2, with TRBD1 identical over 8 bases. This CDR3 comprises 15 residues. CDR1 is MGHDK and CDR2 is SYGVNS in the germline V gene. V lost 5 bases, J lost 7 bases, and 12 bases stayed unmatched. CDR3 sequence: CASSIQGVVDGGYTF. DNA of the CDR3: TGTGCCAGCAGTATACAGGGGGTAGTTGATGGTGGCTACACCTTC.

Only one count was recorded for this clone. The gene calls are TRBV3-1 (or the pseudogene TRBV3-2) and TRBJ2-1; maybe TRBD1 (6 bases). Trimming cost V 4 bases and J 4 bases, with 11 bases left between them. The CDR3 has 14 amino acids. Looked up from germline, CDR1 is LGHDT and CDR2 is YNNKEL (reference sequence). The CDR3 region has the DNA TGTGCCAGCAGCCTAAGGGACAATTACAATGAGCAGTTCTTC. It is translated as CASSLRDNYNEQFF.

The V gene is TRBV27, the J gene TRBJ2-1, with 13 nucleotides matching TRBD2. The V gene's germline CDR1 is MNHEY and CDR2 SMNVEV (reference sequence). The CDR3 is made up of 15 amino acids. V shed 5 bases and J 8 bases; nucleotides not matched to a gene: 6. CDR3 protein: CASSPTSGRADEQFF. The CDR3 coding sequence is TGTGCCAGCAGTCCTACTAGCGGGAGGGCCGATGAGCAGTTCTTC.

This clone was picked up a small number of times. V gene TRBV29-1 combines with J gene TRBJ2-3, with 8 bases lining up with TRBD2. The CDR3 loop spans 15 amino acids. Germline loops: CDR1 SQVTM, CDR2 ANQGSEA. J was trimmed by 0 bases and V by 4 bases; bases with no gene match: 6. The CDR3 sequence is CSVVKAGDSTDTQYF. DNA for the CDR3: TGCAGCGTTGTAAAAGCGGGAGACAGCACAGATACGCAGTATTTT.

The rearrangement uses TRBV14 and TRBJ1-1; 9 nucleotides line up with TRBD1. Germline CDR1 SGHDN, CDR2 FVKESK. Trimming cost V 3 bases and J 5 bases; bases outside gene matches: 7. The CDR3 has 15 residues. The CDR3 spells CASSQTGQGRTEAFF. The CDR3 coding sequence is TGTGCCAGCAGCCAGACTGGACAGGGGAGGACTGAAGCTTTCTTT.

In this sample, this clone turned up a few times. The chain joins TRBV4-1 to TRBJ2-7, with 8 bases fitting TRBD1. This CDR3 region has 16 residues. Trimming removed 0 bases from V and 5 bases from J; junction bases left unmatched: 9. Germline CDR1 is MGHRA and CDR2 is YSYEKL. The DNA for the CDR3 is TGCGCCAGCAGCCAAGATCGGACAGGGTCGGGAGACGAGCAGTACTTC. Translated: CASSQDRTGSGDEQYF.

This rearrangement joins TRBV28 to TRBJ2-7; the match to TRBD2 covers 7 bases. The germline gives CDR1 MDHEN, CDR2 SYDVKM. The trim removed 5 bases at V and 9 bases at J, leaving 7 bases unmatched. CDR3 size: 12 residues. The CDR3 here is CASSPQRGWQYF. The CDR3 DNA is TGTGCCAGCAGTCCGCAGCGGGGTTGGCAGTACTTC.

The V gene is TRBV19, the J gene TRBJ1-1; D uncertain. CDR1 is LNHDA and CDR2 is SQIVND in the germline V gene (reference sequence). Trimming stripped 3 bases from V and 0 bases from J, with 8 bases between. The CDR3 is 14 residues long. The CDR3 DNA reads as TGTGCCAGTAGTATTTGGCCAGTGAACACTGAAGCTTTCTTT. This encodes CASSIWPVNTEAFF.

The rearrangement joins TRBV19 to TRBJ2-7, with TRBD1 matching 9 bases. Germline V lookup: CDR1 LNHDA, CDR2 SQIVND (reference sequence). J gave up 5 bases and V 1 base, and 3 bases lay outside the gene matches. This CDR3 contains 14 residues. CDR3 protein: CASSIGRDRDEQYF. The CDR3 nucleotides are TGTGCCAGTAGTATAGGCCGGGACAGGGACGAGCAGTACTTC.

V and J are TRBV2 and TRBJ2-7, with 8 bases fitting TRBD2. This CDR3 spans 15 amino acids. The germline gives CDR1 SNHLY, CDR2 FYNNEI. V shed 8 bases and J 2 bases; nucleotides not matched to a gene: 11. Written as DNA, the CDR3 is TGTGCCAGCCGGGGGTCTAGCGGGTTACCCTACGAGCAGTACTTC. It is translated as CASRGSSGLPYEQYF.